This T cell receptor (beta chain) was documented in a study of cytomegalovirus exposure and HLA in healthy donors. The V end lost 0 bases, the J end lost 2 bases, and 13 bases lay between the germline ends. The CDR3 is made up of 17 amino acids. CDR1 is LGHNA, CDR2 YSLEER, per germline. It was with 60 Vbeta and 13 Jbeta primers that the PCR ran. Sequenced by immunoSEQ multiplex PCR; TCRdb stores in-frame clones only, minus some. The sample contains about 170,000 clones, 75% to 85% of which appear only once. On this clone: Its antigen is not identified.

Study results and limitations: The study put 150 to 200 TCR beta chains on its list as cytomegalovirus-associated. The authors later found most CMV-associated TCR beta chains appeared HLA-restricted. CMV antigen specificity was confirmed in vitro for three CMV-associated chains.

The sequence was obtained from a female donor in good health and CMV-seronegative. Material: PBMCs. The chain joins TRBV4-3 to TRBJ2-2, with D possibly being TRBD1 (5 bases). Here the CDR3 reads CASSQDSRALNTGELFF. CDR3 bases: TGCGCCAGCAGCCAAGATAGCAGGGCCTTAAACACCGGGGAGCTGTTTTTT.